Below, one T cell receptor beta chain is given with its context. This clonotype came up a few times. Its antigen is unknown. Base qualities are not recorded, but no much larger clone differs from it by a single base. This specimen belongs to a study of T cells after yellow fever vaccination (dated by TCRdb to the late 2010s). Background for the entire study: The SMART-Seq v4 Ultra Low Input RNA kit was used to prepare libraries from fractions with low cell numbers. Blood samples were taken at several timepoints before and after primary and secondary immunization, and bulk PBMC replicates and cell subsets were isolated. Two healthy male donors, one aged 18 to 29 and one aged 30 to 40 years, were included in the cohort. To follow T-cell clones before and after both primary and booster YFV17D yellow fever vaccination, bulk TCR alpha and beta repertoires underwent longitudinal sequencing. The paper as a whole reports these results and caveats: The secondary T-cell response was found to be weaker but faster than the primary response, with a peak reached on day 5 rather than on day 15. After the booster, most of the clones that had expanded following primary vaccination were detected again (roughly 96% of CD4 and more than 85% of CD8), which suggests that memory was broadly maintained. FACS-sorted repertoires could contain abundant contaminating clonotypes from the bulk population, so computational filtering was required. A small share of clonotypes was detected in both CD4 and CD8 compartments, with the overlap likely arising from convergent recombination. Because the study included only a couple of donors, the extent to which the findings can be generalized is limited.

Germline trimming: 7 bases from V, 5 bases from J; junction bases outside gene matches: 7. The CDR3 has 13 amino acids, counting the end cysteine and phenylalanine. Just the 39-base CDR3 DNA is kept, in frame starting at base 1. CDR1 SQVTM and CDR2 ANQGSEA are derived from the germline V gene. TCR cDNA was made using 5'RACE template switching, a step that added a universal primer site and unique molecular identifiers. cDNA synthesis was primed from both the TCR alpha and TCR beta constant segments. Two PCR steps were used to amplify libraries, with sample barcodes and sequencing adapters being added in the second step. Sequencing of the libraries was done on either Illumina HiSeq 2500 (2x100 bp) or NovaSeq (2x150 bp). In the authors' own workflow: MIGEC was used to demultiplex reads and collapse the reads into UMI consensus sequences, and MiXCR was used for V(D)J alignment. Clonotypes responding to the vaccine were identified with edgeR on replicate PBMC samples, with the criteria of FDR below 0.01 and a log2 fold change above 5 up to day 15. Each bulk clonotype was labeled CD4 or CD8 based on which sequenced repertoire, CD4 or CD8, contained the clonotype at higher abundance. TCRdb ran its own pipeline on the public reads, namely fastp trimming at Q25 and MiXCR clone calling, and kept in-frame beta chains. Under each unique CDR3 protein, matching rows form one entry showing the most common genes and DNA. The V and J calls come from TCRdb's annotation, not from the publication. This sample holds under 550,000 distinct CDR3 sequences; roughly 22% were observed only once. The ten largest clones add up to approximately 16% of the sample.

The meaning of the sample's treatment or condition label: live attenuated yellow fever vaccine strain. At every blood-draw timepoint, two biological replicates of bulk PBMCs were collected. A standard Ficoll-Paque protocol was used to isolate PBMCs from peripheral blood. RNA was extracted with TriZol from bulk PBMCs, CD4 and CD8 fractions, and dextramer-positive and dextramer-negative fractions. The material was PBMCs, obtained roughly 20 days after the first yellow fever vaccination. The V and J segments used are TRBV29-1 and TRBJ2-5; 10 central bases correspond to TRBD2. This clonotype originated in a man between 18 and 29 years old who received the YFV17D yellow fever vaccine. The CDR3 protein: CSAPSGLAETQYF. The base sequence is TGCAGCGCCCCATCGGGACTAGCGGAGACCCAGTACTTC.